The source of this T cell receptor (beta chain) is a study of T-cell reconstitution after alpha-beta-depleted transplantation in children. Comments on this clonotype: Its matching antigen is unknown.

Whole-study findings and limits: T-cell numbers and diversity one year post-transplant derived largely from freshly generated T cells. Expanded graft clones numbering several hundred reportedly gave rise to alpha-beta T cells about two months after transplant. Surviving recipient T cells and thymic progenitors accounted for the high day-60 TCRbeta diversity observed in some patients.

Construction of the TCRbeta library involved unique molecular identifiers. MiXCR was run by TCRdb on the PCR reads, yielding one entry per CDR3 protein. The sample consists of a few hundred thousand distinct CDR3 sequences, over 40% of them appearing once. The sample here was PBMCs, taken before TCRalphabeta/CD19-depleted stem cell transplant. The sequence came from a girl aged 2 to 9 with aplastic anemia, due to receive a stem cell transplant.

The CDR3 nucleotides are TGTGCCAGCAGGGAGGGTCGGCAGCAAGAGACCCAGTACTTC. It specifies CASREGRQQETQYF. This chain uses TRBV5-6 with TRBJ2-5; D may be TRBD2 (6 bases). The CDR3 contains 14 residues. V lost 5 bases to trimming and J lost 2 bases, with 13 bases between them. Looked up from germline, CDR1 is SGHDT and CDR2 is YYEEEE. The full variable domain, with the rest looked up from reference TRBV5-6 and TRBJ2-5, is DAGVTQSPTHLIKTRGQQVTLRCSPKSGHDTVSWYQQALGQGPQFIFQYYEEEERQRGNFPDRFSGHQFPNYSSELNVNALLLGDSALYLCASREGRQQETQYFGPGTRLLVL.